The source of this T cell receptor beta chain is a study of T cell clusters in autoimmune cytopenias. TRB was amplified from approximately 250 ng of peripheral blood genomic DNA per sample. Germline CDR1 is KGHSH and CDR2 is LQKENI. The CDR3 spans 15 residues. This clonotype shows up as medium-sized (0.01 to 0.1%) by frequency. TRB rearrangements were amplified by touch-down multiplex PCR with mixed TRB-A/B primers. TCRdb reprocessed the multiplex PCR reads and keeps a single row for each CDR3 protein, giving no DNA. The specimen's table records some 6,000 distinct CDR3 sequences. Another study also made use of these data, one on T cell repertoires in aging, cancer and after chemotherapy. That investigation notes: Repeat sampling of healthy donors over several months to years showed clear clonal overlap. In cancer patients, declining TCR diversity with age involved lost richness and lost evenness. Across the chemotherapy interval, each cancer cohort showed higher median generation probability, suggesting thymic rebound.

This sequence joins TRBV18 and TRBJ2-2; absent DNA, TCRdb's TRBD1 call cannot be checked. This clonotype was sampled from a human donor in good health. Sequencing was carried out using peripheral blood. The CDR3 is CASSRDSLDTGELFF.